This TCR beta chain appears in the sequencing data of a study of graft-versus-host responses after intestinal transplantation. The CDR3 runs to 12 residues. V was shortened by 3 bases and J by 7 bases, with 10 bases between the two germline ends. Germline V gene data show CDR1 as SGHTS and CDR2 as YDEGEE. With respect to this clone: The target antigen is unknown.

The method was immunoSEQ multiplex PCR; TCRdb's version includes in-frame clones alone and lacks a portion of them. The data hold about 97,000 clones, with 80% to 95% observed a single time. The chain is built from TRBV5-8 and TRBJ2-5; tentative D call: TRBD1 (5 bases). Sequences were derived from unstimulated CD8+ T cells sorted from spleen or lymph node cells, sampled before transplant. This TCR came from a human donor who was the organ donor for an intestinal transplant. The CDR3 DNA reads TGTGCCAGCAGCTCGGACATCCCGACCCAGTACTTC. As protein: CASSSDIPTQYF. The complete variable domain, with remaining parts taken from reference TRBV5-8 and TRBJ2-5, reads EAGVTQSPTHLIKTRGQQATLRCSPISGHTSVYWYQQALGLGLQFLLWYDEGEERNRGNFPPRFSGRQFPNYSSELNVNALELEDSALYLCASSSDIPTQYFGPGTRLLVL.